The sequence of this T cell receptor beta chain was determined in a study of blood T cell repertoires in COVID-19 (dated by TCRdb to the early 2020s). Notes on the research overall: Samples covering the acute and convalescent phases of COVID-19 were provided by collaborators in the United States, Italy and Spain. The prospective study material was composed of cDNA or gDNA derived from T cells, B-cell-depleted T cells, or PBMCs. Subjects who had been exposed to COVID-19, were actively infected with it, or had recovered from it provided the deeply sampled blood TCRbeta repertoires that made up the dataset. The repertoires were released in a freely available public database meant as a resource for research on the immune response to SARS-CoV-2. Samples came from the ongoing ImmuneRACE study (first 160 participants) plus 1,254 subjects from 6 global collaborators. Nearly every sample came with metadata listing a de-identified subject ID, COVID-19 status, age in years and sex. Where HLA class I and class II types were available, the types were taken from metadata supplied by the sample provider, not from assay-based typing.

The paper as a whole reports these results and caveats: The amount of clinical and demographic metadata varied by source and participant and was provided uncurated.

From cysteine to phenylalanine, the CDR3 is 14 amino acids long. Of the read, only the CDR3 DNA is kept; its 42 bases are in frame from base 1. CDR1 ENHRY and CDR2 SYGVKD are derived from the germline V gene. Ends trimmed: V by 5 bases, J by 2 bases; bases unmatched to a gene: 4. A note on this clone: It has no known antigen specificity. No qualities accompany the bases; no much larger clone lies one base away.

Whole blood was collected in K2EDTA tubes by collaborating institutions according to the institutions' own protocols. For TCRbeta analysis, collaborators shipped samples as frozen whole blood, isolated PBMCs, or DNA extracted from either of those sample types. TCRbeta CDR3 regions were amplified from genomic DNA by means of the immunoSEQ Assay, a bias-controlled multiplex PCR. In the authors' own workflow: Nucleated cell counts per sample were estimated from amplification of reference gene primers within the assay. To quantify the absolute abundance of each unique TCRbeta CDR3 rearrangement, sequence reads were collapsed and filtered. For each sample, productive Simpson clonality was calculated as the square root of Simpson's diversity index over productive rearrangements. As stored in TCRdb, this immuneACCESS dataset retains in-frame rearrangements with V and J assigned. A fraction of the clones does not appear; measured against another copy, unresolved V genes explain less than half of the discrepancy, and the remainder lacks a known reason. Clone size and the V and J calls come from that table; the DNA yielded D and trimming. The sample data list approximately 51,000 clones, and 86% of these were observed just once. The biggest ten clones account for 5% of the sample.

The chain couples TRBV10-3 to TRBJ2-3, and 7 junctional nucleotides match TRBD2. The specimen sequenced was peripheral blood. The TCR sequence derives from a man aged 35 to 55 with active COVID-19. The CDR3 reads CAISNLADTDTQYF. At the DNA level, the sequence is TGTGCCATCAGTAACCTAGCGGACACAGATACGCAGTATTTT.